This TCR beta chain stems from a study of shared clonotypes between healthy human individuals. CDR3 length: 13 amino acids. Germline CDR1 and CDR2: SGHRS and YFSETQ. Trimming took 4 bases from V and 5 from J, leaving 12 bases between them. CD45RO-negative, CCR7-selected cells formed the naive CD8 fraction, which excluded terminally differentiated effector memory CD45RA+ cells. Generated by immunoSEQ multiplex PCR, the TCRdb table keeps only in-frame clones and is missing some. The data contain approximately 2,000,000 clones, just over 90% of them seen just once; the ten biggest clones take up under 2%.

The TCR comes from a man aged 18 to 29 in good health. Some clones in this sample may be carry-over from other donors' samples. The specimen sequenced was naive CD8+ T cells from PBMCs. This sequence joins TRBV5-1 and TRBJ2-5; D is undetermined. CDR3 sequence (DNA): TGCGCCAGCAGCCAACCCCTCAGGGAGACCCAGTACTTC. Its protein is CASSQPLRETQYF.